A selection of T cell receptor beta chains follows, all from one sample in a study of early T cells in non-severe SARS-CoV-2 infection. TCRdb reanalysed the 5' RACE reads using MiXCR and keeps one entry per CDR3 protein. The sample has approximately 81,000 distinct CDR3 sequences; about 13% are singletons. The specimen sequenced was whole blood. These receptors came from an adult who was a healthcare worker with PCR-confirmed SARS-CoV-2 infection or an uninfected control (not recorded which). Both conserved end residues are part of each CDR3. Each record gives: V gene, J gene, D gene, clone size, CDR3 protein, CDR3 DNA. A D gene is named only where the DNA matches it firmly. The size entry is marked missing in some rows and otherwise reads once, few, many or a size class.

>TRBV7-2|TRBJ1-5|NA|few
CASSPTVTSNQPQHF
TGTGCCAGCAGCCCGACAGTGACTAGCAATCAGCCCCAGCATTTT
>TRBV10-3|TRBJ2-7|NA|few
CAISEMDGPYEQYF
TGTGCCATCAGTGAGATGGACGGACCTTACGAGCAGTACTTC
>TRBV29-1|TRBJ2-4|TRBD1|NA
CSVETGRNIQYF
TGCAGCGTTGAGACAGGGAGAAACATTCAGTACTTC
>TRBV9|TRBJ2-1|NA|few
CASSGRDWSSYNEQFF
TGTGCCAGCAGCGGAAGGGACTGGAGCTCCTACAATGAGCAGTTCTTC
>TRBV29-1|TRBJ2-1|TRBD1|many
CSVEGTVTYNEQFF
TGCAGCGTTGAGGGGACAGTTACGTACAATGAGCAGTTCTTC
>TRBV9|TRBJ1-1|NA|NA
CASSVNGGYTEAFF
TGTGCCAGCAGCGTCAACGGCGGATACACTGAAGCTTTCTTT
>TRBV6-5|TRBJ1-1|NA|NA
CASSSRGREHTEAFF
TGTGCCAGCAGTTCCCGGGGCAGGGAGCACACTGAAGCTTTCTTT
>TRBV7-3|TRBJ2-1|TRBD2|many
CASSIDSSGGYNEQFF
TGTGCCAGCAGCATTGACTCTAGCGGGGGGTACAATGAGCAGTTCTTC
>TRBV7-9|TRBJ2-7|NA|few
CASSPQRPGQYF
TGTGCCAGCAGCCCACAACGGCCCGGGCAGTACTTC
>TRBV11-2|TRBJ2-1|NA|many
CASSPGAEGEQFF
TGTGCCAGCAGCCCCGGGGCGGAGGGTGAGCAGTTCTTC
>TRBV12-3/TRBV12-4|TRBJ1-2|NA|NA
CASSGQRRAYGYTF
TGTGCCAGCTCGGGCCAGAGGCGGGCCTATGGCTACACCTTC
>TRBV4-1|TRBJ1-4|NA|few
CASSLRSTGSDNEKLFF
TGCGCCAGCAGCCTCCGATCAACAGGGTCGGATAATGAAAAACTGTTTTTT
>TRBV6-1|TRBJ2-4|TRBD2|NA
CASSVEVIAGRGNIQYF
TGTGCCAGCAGTGTAGAGGTTATAGCGGGGCGGGGGAACATTCAGTACTTC
>TRBV28|TRBJ2-5|TRBD2|few
CASSATSGTSQETQYF
TGTGCCAGCAGCGCTACTAGCGGGACCTCCCAAGAGACCCAGTACTTC
>TRBV20-1|TRBJ1-1|NA|many
CSARGIRTGRENTEAFF
TGCAGTGCTAGAGGAATAAGAACAGGACGGGAGAACACTGAAGCTTTCTTT
>TRBV19|TRBJ2-1|NA|few
CASSPQPNEQFF
TGTGCCAGTAGTCCTCAGCCCAATGAGCAGTTCTTC
>TRBV7-9|TRBJ2-7|TRBD1|many
CASSGTGITYEQYF
TGTGCCAGCAGCGGGACAGGGATTACCTACGAGCAGTACTTC
>TRBV4-1|TRBJ1-5|NA|few
CASSQDMAPGMQPQHF
TGCGCCAGCAGCCAAGATATGGCCCCGGGTATGCAGCCCCAGCATTTT
>TRBV18|TRBJ1-1|NA|NA
CASSPMGAEAFF
TGTGCCAGCTCACCAATGGGTGCTGAAGCTTTCTTT
>TRBV20-1|TRBJ1-1|NA|NA
CSARMGRMNTEAFF
TGCAGTGCTCGGATGGGACGGATGAACACTGAAGCTTTCTTT
>TRBV20-1|TRBJ2-5|TRBD1|NA
CSALSRGQGSETQYF
TGCAGTGCTTTGTCCCGGGGACAGGGCTCGGAGACCCAGTACTTC
>TRBV27|TRBJ1-4|NA|many
CASSFRGRLKEEKLFF
TGTGCCAGCAGTTTTAGAGGACGCCTAAAGGAGGAAAAACTGTTTTTT
>TRBV24-1|TRBJ2-5|NA|NA
CATGAQETQYF
TGTGCCACCGGGGCCCAAGAGACCCAGTACTTC
>TRBV7-2|TRBJ2-5|NA|many
CASSRKTRYQETQYF
TGTGCCAGCAGCCGAAAAACTCGGTACCAAGAGACCCAGTACTTC
>TRBV9|TRBJ1-2|TRBD1|few
CASSVQAGGLDGYTF
TGTGCCAGCAGCGTACAAGCAGGGGGCTTGGATGGCTACACCTTC
>TRBV20-1|TRBJ1-1|NA|few
CSARDGGPNTEAFF
TGCAGTGCTAGAGATGGGGGGCCAAACACTGAAGCTTTCTTT
>TRBV2|TRBJ2-1|NA|NA
CASSSDNEQFF
TGTGCCAGCAGTTCGGACAATGAGCAGTTCTTC
>TRBV12-3/TRBV12-4|TRBJ2-1|NA|NA
CASSPVGSSVTNEQFF
TGTGCCAGCAGTCCCGTTGGCTCTAGCGTCACCAATGAGCAGTTCTTC
>TRBV3-1|TRBJ2-5|NA|few
CASSHRTETQYF
TGTGCCAGCAGTCATCGAACGGAGACCCAGTACTTC
>TRBV6-5|TRBJ1-2|NA|many
CASSYRGTDRYTF
TGTGCCAGCAGTTACAGGGGCACTGACCGCTACACCTTC
>TRBV7-3|TRBJ2-3|TRBD2|NA
CASSLGIAGGTDTQYF
TGTGCCAGCAGCTTAGGGATAGCGGGGGGCACAGATACGCAGTATTTT
>TRBV21-1|TRBJ2-7|NA|NA
CASRLAGGEQYF
TGTGCCAGCAGGCTAGCGGGAGGCGAGCAGTACTTC
>TRBV5-5|TRBJ1-1|NA|NA
CASSFQANTEAFF
TGTGCCAGCAGCTTTCAGGCGAACACTGAAGCTTTCTTT
>TRBV27|TRBJ2-2|TRBD1|few
CASSLDRGPRGLTGELFF
TGTGCCAGCAGTTTGGACAGGGGGCCTCGAGGTCTCACCGGGGAGCTGTTTTTT
>TRBV20-1|TRBJ1-1|TRBD1|NA
CSAKTGVTEAFF
TGCAGTGCTAAGACAGGGGTCACTGAAGCTTTCTTT
>TRBV5-1|TRBJ1-1|NA|NA
CASSLQGSNTEAFF
TGCGCCAGCAGCCTTCAGGGGTCGAACACTGAAGCTTTCTTT
>TRBV10-3|TRBJ2-7|NA|NA
CAISGRDSSTTYEQYF
TGTGCCATCAGTGGGAGGGACAGTAGTACAACCTACGAGCAGTACTTC
>TRBV5-4|TRBJ2-5|TRBD1|NA
CASSQDRGRETQYF
TGTGCCAGCAGTCAAGACAGGGGGCGGGAGACCCAGTACTTC
>TRBV12-3/TRBV12-4|TRBJ2-1|NA|NA
CASSPQWGNEQFF
TGTGCCAGCAGTCCACAATGGGGCAATGAGCAGTTCTTC
>TRBV10-2|TRBJ2-4|NA|NA
CASMRFVRNIQYF
TGCGCCAGCATGCGCTTTGTAAGGAACATTCAGTACTTC
>TRBV7-9|TRBJ2-7|NA|NA
CASSPDYREQYF
TGTGCCAGCAGCCCTGACTACCGGGAGCAGTACTTC
>TRBV7-9|TRBJ1-2|TRBD1|NA
CASSFGTADVNYGYTF
TGTGCCAGCAGCTTCGGGACAGCGGATGTTAACTATGGCTACACCTTC
>TRBV2|TRBJ2-2|NA|NA
CASSGENTGELFF
TGTGCCAGCAGTGGGGAAAACACCGGGGAGCTGTTTTTT
>TRBV18|TRBJ2-7|NA|few
CASSLGLSYEQYF
TGTGCCAGCTCCCTGGGACTGTCCTACGAGCAGTACTTC
>TRBV4-1|TRBJ2-7|TRBD1|NA
CASSQERQGPYEQYF
TGCGCCAGCAGCCAAGAACGACAGGGCCCTTACGAGCAGTACTTC
>TRBV13|TRBJ2-2|NA|NA
CASSLRRGNTGELFF
TGTGCCAGCAGCTTAAGGCGGGGGAACACCGGGGAGCTGTTTTTT
>TRBV9|TRBJ1-3|TRBD1|many
CASSIRTGGGNTIYF
TGTGCCAGCAGCATTCGGACAGGGGGCGGAAACACCATATATTTT
>TRBV28|TRBJ1-6|NA|NA
CASSSVTGGIVF
TGTGCCAGCAGTTCCGTGACAGGCGGGATAGTCTTT
>TRBV3-1|TRBJ1-6|NA|NA
CASSQVNNSPLHF
TGTGCCAGCAGCCAAGTCAACAATTCACCCCTCCACTTT
>TRBV6-5|TRBJ1-1|TRBD1|few
CASTTDRGLGTEAFF
TGTGCCAGCACTACGGACAGGGGTTTGGGCACTGAAGCTTTCTTT
>TRBV5-1|TRBJ1-4|NA|NA
CASSLGRGNEKLFF
TGCGCCAGCAGCTTAGGACGGGGGAATGAAAAACTGTTTTTT
>TRBV28|TRBJ1-1|NA|NA
CASCLGNTEAFF
TGTGCCAGCTGCTTGGGGAACACTGAAGCTTTCTTT
>TRBV7-6|TRBJ2-7|TRBD2|NA
CASSLGLAGGYDEQYF
TGTGCCAGCAGCTTAGGGCTAGCGGGAGGGTACGACGAGCAGTACTTC
>TRBV10-3|TRBJ2-5|NA|few
CAISETGPQETQYF
TGTGCCATCAGTGAGACAGGACCCCAAGAGACCCAGTACTTC